A selection of T cell receptor beta chains follows, all from one sample in a study of regulatory T cells in long-lasting Graves disease. MiXCR, run by TCRdb on the multiplex PCR reads, gives a single entry per CDR3 protein. The sample yields more than 300,000 distinct CDR3 sequences, 10% to 15% seen once. These data were also reused for a study on T cells in Graves' hyperthyroidism and ophthalmopathy.

The specimen was peripheral blood mononuclear cells (PBMCs), collected at new diagnosis, from a patient treated with antithyroid drugs. Source of these receptors: a woman aged 18 to 35 with Graves disease. CDR3s include the opening cysteine and the closing phenylalanine or tryptophan. The order of the fields is V gene, clone size, CDR3 protein. Where a row states a size, it is once, few, many or the class of an expanded clone; other rows omit it.

v_gene: TRBV4-1; abundance: -; CDR3aa: CASTKTGANTEAFF
v_gene: TRBV20-1; abundance: many; CDR3aa: CSVLAGRGDTQYF
v_gene: TRBV12-3/TRBV12-4; abundance: -; CDR3aa: CASSLFGGGEEETQYF
v_gene: TRBV20-1; abundance: -; CDR3aa: CSAYGGRWTDTQYF
v_gene: TRBV20-1; abundance: few; CDR3aa: CSAPELAKNIQYF
v_gene: TRBV15; abundance: -; CDR3aa: CATSRDSTGGGNTIYF
v_gene: TRBV11-2; abundance: many; CDR3aa: CASSLPTAGRYEQYF
v_gene: TRBV6-5; abundance: few; CDR3aa: CASSYRVRAWSVTF
v_gene: TRBV28; abundance: many; CDR3aa: CASSSHPSGGAGIGQYF
v_gene: TRBV14; abundance: many; CDR3aa: CASSQLSGRSYEQYF
v_gene: TRBV2; abundance: -; CDR3aa: CASSDPNGVRNYEQYF
v_gene: TRBV5-1; abundance: few; CDR3aa: CASSPRDGAYSGNTIYF
v_gene: TRBV24-1; abundance: -; CDR3aa: CATSDPTSRGRVMDTQYF
v_gene: TRBV7-3; abundance: many; CDR3aa: CASRKLGPQTGSYGYTF
v_gene: TRBV2; abundance: few; CDR3aa: CASSGRTDTQYF
v_gene: TRBV28; abundance: -; CDR3aa: CASSLLYDGNTEAFF
v_gene: TRBV2; abundance: many; CDR3aa: CASSDGLAGGIEQYF
v_gene: TRBV20-1; abundance: many; CDR3aa: CSAHDGASAKNIQYF
v_gene: TRBV2; abundance: many; CDR3aa: CASSESFGGQRAFF
v_gene: TRBV4-2; abundance: many; CDR3aa: CASSQGGGAQDTQYF
v_gene: TRBV11-2; abundance: many; CDR3aa: CASSYLVREGDIQYF
v_gene: TRBV20-1; abundance: few; CDR3aa: CSARIVSSYNSPLHF
v_gene: TRBV7-2; abundance: -; CDR3aa: CASSYGQGVLAEQFF
v_gene: TRBV24-1; abundance: -; CDR3aa: CATSDRTGAYNEQFF
v_gene: TRBV6-1; abundance: many; CDR3aa: CATLGSKRTEAFF
v_gene: TRBV2; abundance: many; CDR3aa: CASSPSAPDTQYF
v_gene: TRBV9; abundance: few; CDR3aa: CASSVVGGRSSGRTHNEQFF
v_gene: TRBV6-5; abundance: many; CDR3aa: CASSSDSDGYTF
v_gene: TRBV27; abundance: many; CDR3aa: CASSPGTVHEQYF
v_gene: TRBV9; abundance: few; CDR3aa: CASSVDRGSYNSPLHF
v_gene: TRBV6-1; abundance: -; CDR3aa: CASSDGTGDNYGYTF
v_gene: TRBV5-4; abundance: -; CDR3aa: CASTLGGTDTQYF
v_gene: TRBV11-1; abundance: many; CDR3aa: CASSFTGQPSYEQYF
v_gene: TRBV28; abundance: many; CDR3aa: CASRTSGPDLSSYEQYF
v_gene: TRBV5-1; abundance: many; CDR3aa: CASSLGTVLSEKLFF
v_gene: TRBV20-1; abundance: many; CDR3aa: CSASRQPNTGELFF
v_gene: TRBV28; abundance: many; CDR3aa: CATRLAGEDTQYF
v_gene: TRBV5-6; abundance: many; CDR3aa: CASSTGPAGGQPQHF
v_gene: TRBV12-3/TRBV12-4; abundance: many; CDR3aa: CASSIVQSSQPQHF
v_gene: TRBV3-1; abundance: -; CDR3aa: CASSTEWDSYGYTF
v_gene: TRBV3-1; abundance: many; CDR3aa: CASSPRPLGTEAFF
v_gene: TRBV28; abundance: many; CDR3aa: CASTRRNRFHEQYF
v_gene: TRBV5-6; abundance: -; CDR3aa: CASSLGGRGNQPQHF
v_gene: TRBV27; abundance: many; CDR3aa: CASSLLAGGNNEQFF
v_gene: TRBV12-5; abundance: many; CDR3aa: CASGLRYGDNEQFF
v_gene: TRBV27; abundance: many; CDR3aa: CASSLIAFSTDTQYF
v_gene: TRBV7-9; abundance: -; CDR3aa: CASSLGSPSYGYTF
v_gene: TRBV20-1; abundance: many; CDR3aa: CSARVDVFVGYNEQFF
v_gene: TRBV12-3/TRBV12-4; abundance: many; CDR3aa: CASSNGETQYF